The clone carrying this TCR beta chain was recorded at least ten times. This entry comes from a study of T cells in Graves' hyperthyroidism and ophthalmopathy. Whole-study context: Before any treatment, at initial diagnosis, peripheral blood was collected.

TCR beta CDR3 sequences were amplified from RNA transcripts. First-round RT-PCR with HTBI primers amplified the TCR CDR3 region. TCRdb itself ran the multiplex PCR reads through MiXCR, one entry per CDR3 protein. The sample has about half a million distinct CDR3 sequences, around 20% seen once. Germline-derived CDR1 and CDR2 are LNHNV and YYDKDF (reference sequence). V dropped 4 bases and J dropped 2 bases, with 14 bases sitting between them. This CDR3 has 15 amino acids. Material for sequencing was blood. This TCR derives from a young man with Graves' hyperthyroidism. V and J are TRBV15 and TRBJ1-1, with D perhaps matching TRBD1 (6 bases). CDR3: CATSTGGQINTEAFF. CDR3 nucleotides: TGTGCCACCAGCACAGGTGGACAGATCAACACTGAAGCTTTCTTT.